The clone carrying this T cell receptor beta chain was picked up many times. The antigen remains undetermined. V shed 5 bases and J 6 bases; nucleotides not matched to a gene: 7. The CDR3 consists of 13 residues. CDR1 and CDR2 (germline): DFQATT, SNEGSKA (reference sequence). The data were obtained in a study of T cells in Graves' hyperthyroidism and ophthalmopathy. Findings of the study overall: Most thyroid clonotypes that were expanded above 0.001 also turned up in blood.

The study left out patients who had uncontrolled infection, other autoimmune disease, pregnancy or lactation. What was amplified from RNA transcripts were TCR beta CDR3 regions. An initial round of RT-PCR targeting the TCR CDR3 relied on the HTBI primer set. TCRdb passed the multiplex PCR reads through MiXCR, listing each CDR3 protein once. The sample lists approximately 380,000 distinct CDR3 sequences, around an eighth occurring once. The sample consisted of blood. The sequence came from a man aged 45-65 years with Graves' ophthalmopathy. The rearrangement uses TRBV20-1 and TRBJ2-1; 7 nucleotides match TRBD2. CDR3 residues: CSAVKTSSNEQFF. CDR3 in DNA: TGCAGTGCTGTAAAGACTAGCTCCAATGAGCAGTTCTTC.